These 2 T cell receptor beta chains originate from one sample sequenced in a study of technical replicates of blood from a handful of donors. The repertoire was sequenced with immunoSEQ multiplex PCR; TCRdb's copy has only in-frame clones and lacks some. The data show more than 11,000 clones, roughly four fifths seen once. The sample was PBMCs. The receptors stem from a human donor in good health.

Only a few counts were recorded for this clone. The V and J genes are TRBV27 and TRBJ2-1, with TRBD2 identical over 11 bases. Trimming at V came to 5 bases and at J to 4 bases, leaving 4 bases not matched to a gene. The germline CDR1 and CDR2 sequences are MNHEY and SMNVEV (reference sequence). The CDR3 is 15 residues long. The CDR3 sequence: CASSPSGRFYNEQFF. CDR3 nucleotide sequence: TGTGCCAGCAGTCCTAGCGGGAGGTTTTACAATGAGCAGTTCTTC.

The chain joins TRBV27 to TRBJ1-1; 7 bases line up with TRBD1. V lost 4 bases and J lost 0; bases outside the gene matches: 11. The CDR3 totals 17 residues. Germline V gene data show CDR1 as MNHEY and CDR2 as SMNVEV (reference sequence). CDR3 sequence (DNA): TGTGCCAGCAGTTGGACAGGATTTGGGGGGATGAACACTGAAGCTTTCTTT. Its translation: CASSWTGFGGMNTEAFF.